This TCR beta chain stems from a study of blood T cell repertoires in COVID-19. The table came from immunoSEQ multiplex PCR; TCRdb's copy has only in-frame clones and leaves some out. Here the sample spans around 130,000 clones, less than 90% being singletons. V lost 7 bases to trimming and J lost 0 bases; unmatched junction nucleotides: 4. The CDR3 runs to 14 residues. Looked up from germline, CDR1 is SNHLY and CDR2 is FYNNEI. The specimen was PBMCs or T cells enriched from blood (not recorded which). The receptor was derived from a man aged 25-45 years who had recovered from COVID-19. This chain uses TRBV2 with TRBJ2-5; 8 bases are shared with TRBD1. CDR3 sequence: CASNRDRYQETQYF. CDR3 in DNA: TGTGCCAGCAACCGGGACAGGTACCAAGAGACCCAGTACTTC.